A selection of T cell receptor beta chains follows, all from one sample in a study of T cell changes during pregnancy in multiple sclerosis. This table comes from immunoSEQ multiplex PCR, and its TCRdb copy is limited to in-frame clones, with some not included. The sample shows fewer than 150,000 clones, 96% of them seen only once. The sample in question was peripheral blood, obtained after pregnancy. These receptors came from a female donor with multiple sclerosis, enrolled in a pregnancy study. Each CDR3 is given with its conserved first and last residue. Each record gives: J gene, V gene, D gene, clone size, CDR3 DNA, CDR3 protein. A D gene is named only where the DNA matches it firmly. Size values are once, few and many counts, or a class for expanded clones, and some rows have none.

j_gene: TRBJ2-3
v_gene: TRBV6-1
d_gene: TRBD2
abundance: NA
CDR3nt: TGTGCCAGCAGTGTGAGCGGGAGGGCAGATACGCAGTATTTT
CDR3aa: CASSVSGRADTQYF

j_gene: TRBJ2-3
v_gene: TRBV7-3
d_gene: NA
abundance: NA
CDR3nt: TGTGCCAGCAGCTTAACGTTCTCAGATACGCAGTATTTT
CDR3aa: CASSLTFSDTQYF

j_gene: TRBJ2-5
v_gene: TRBV7-9
d_gene: TRBD2
abundance: NA
CDR3nt: TGTGCCAGCAGCACTCAGGGAGGGGAGGGACGAGAGCAAGAGACCCAGTACTTC
CDR3aa: CASSTQGGEGREQETQYF

j_gene: TRBJ1-2
v_gene: TRBV5-4
d_gene: TRBD1
abundance: few
CDR3nt: TGTGCCAGCAGCGCAGGGGGCAGCTATGGCTACACCTTC
CDR3aa: CASSAGGSYGYTF

j_gene: TRBJ2-1
v_gene: TRBV27
d_gene: NA
abundance: NA
CDR3nt: TGTGCCAGCAGTTTAAGCGTCGCCCCCGGAAATGAGCAGTTCTTC
CDR3aa: CASSLSVAPGNEQFF

j_gene: TRBJ1-1
v_gene: TRBV7-9
d_gene: NA
abundance: NA
CDR3nt: TGTGCCAGCAGCTTGTCCCTCGAGAGAGCTTTCTTT
CDR3aa: CASSLSLERAFF

j_gene: TRBJ2-2
v_gene: TRBV27
d_gene: TRBD1
abundance: NA
CDR3nt: TGTGCCAGCATGCTCGCGACAGGGGCGTACACCGGGGAGCTGTTTTTT
CDR3aa: CASMLATGAYTGELFF

j_gene: TRBJ2-3
v_gene: TRBV5-1
d_gene: NA
abundance: NA
CDR3nt: TGCGCCAGCAGCTTGGTTCGGGCAGGGATGGATACGCAGTATTTT
CDR3aa: CASSLVRAGMDTQYF

j_gene: TRBJ2-3
v_gene: TRBV4-1
d_gene: NA
abundance: NA
CDR3nt: TGCGCCAGCAGCGGCTTGGGCTACACAGATACGCAGTATTTT
CDR3aa: CASSGLGYTDTQYF

j_gene: TRBJ1-3
v_gene: TRBV4-3
d_gene: TRBD1
abundance: NA
CDR3nt: TGCGCCAGCAGCCAAGTACCGGGAAGCAGGGGGAACACCATATATTTT
CDR3aa: CASSQVPGSRGNTIYF

j_gene: TRBJ2-7
v_gene: TRBV6-1
d_gene: TRBD1
abundance: NA
CDR3nt: TGTGCCAGCAGTGAGGCGGCGGACAGGGTACCCTACGAGCAGTACTTC
CDR3aa: CASSEAADRVPYEQYF

j_gene: TRBJ1-1
v_gene: TRBV11-2
d_gene: NA
abundance: NA
CDR3nt: TGTGCCAGCAGCTTAGGAGGCAGGGGAGGGTCGGGCAACACTGAAGCTTTCTTT
CDR3aa: CASSLGGRGGSGNTEAFF

j_gene: TRBJ2-1
v_gene: TRBV5-4
d_gene: NA
abundance: NA
CDR3nt: TGTGCCAGCAGCTTGGCGGGGGGGACAGGGTTCAATGAGCAGTTCTTC
CDR3aa: CASSLAGGTGFNEQFF

j_gene: TRBJ1-6
v_gene: TRBV6-1
d_gene: TRBD1
abundance: NA
CDR3nt: TGTGCCAGCAGTGCCAACAGGGGAATCGGGTCACCCCTCCACTTT
CDR3aa: CASSANRGIGSPLHF

j_gene: TRBJ2-1
v_gene: TRBV10-3
d_gene: TRBD2
abundance: NA
CDR3nt: TGTGCCATCAGTGGTGGTGCGGGAGGGTCCAATGAGCAGTTCTTC
CDR3aa: CAISGGAGGSNEQFF

j_gene: TRBJ2-2
v_gene: TRBV19
d_gene: NA
abundance: NA
CDR3nt: TGTGCCAGTAATAGGGGTCTTCTGGGGACTGGCACCGGGGAGCTGTTTTTT
CDR3aa: CASNRGLLGTGTGELFF

j_gene: TRBJ2-2
v_gene: TRBV10-3
d_gene: NA
abundance: NA
CDR3nt: TGTGCCATCGGGCCGGCCACCGGGGAGCTGTTTTTT
CDR3aa: CAIGPATGELFF

j_gene: TRBJ2-1
v_gene: TRBV15
d_gene: TRBD2
abundance: NA
CDR3nt: TGTGCCACCAGCAGAGATCACCCTAGCGGGGGTTACAATGAGCAGTTCTTC
CDR3aa: CATSRDHPSGGYNEQFF

j_gene: TRBJ2-1
v_gene: TRBV7-9
d_gene: TRBD2
abundance: NA
CDR3nt: TGTGCCAGCAGCTTAGGGCCCCCCTCTAGCGGGAATTACAATGAGCAGTTCTTC
CDR3aa: CASSLGPPSSGNYNEQFF

j_gene: TRBJ2-7
v_gene: TRBV2
d_gene: TRBD2
abundance: NA
CDR3nt: TGTGCCAGCAGTGGTATCAGGCGGGAGGCCTACGAGCAGTACTTC
CDR3aa: CASSGIRREAYEQYF

j_gene: TRBJ1-2
v_gene: TRBV19
d_gene: NA
abundance: NA
CDR3nt: TGTGCCAGTAGATCAACCTCCTGGAGATCTGATGGCTACACCTTC
CDR3aa: CASRSTSWRSDGYTF

j_gene: TRBJ1-5
v_gene: TRBV21-1
d_gene: NA
abundance: NA
CDR3nt: TGTGCCAGCAGCATAAACGACGGGTCGGGCAATCAGCCCCAGCATTTT
CDR3aa: CASSINDGSGNQPQHF

j_gene: TRBJ2-1
v_gene: TRBV7-7
d_gene: TRBD2
abundance: NA
CDR3nt: TGTGCTAGCAGCCTTGGACTAGCGGGAGTGGGGAATGAGCAGTTCTTC
CDR3aa: CASSLGLAGVGNEQFF

j_gene: TRBJ2-2
v_gene: TRBV11-2
d_gene: TRBD2
abundance: NA
CDR3nt: TGTGCCAGCAGCTTAAGGACTAGTAGGGACACCGGGGAGCTGTTTTTT
CDR3aa: CASSLRTSRDTGELFF

j_gene: TRBJ1-4
v_gene: TRBV19
d_gene: NA
abundance: NA
CDR3nt: TGTGCCAGTTGCAGACAGCAATGGGATGAAAAACTGTTTTTT
CDR3aa: CASCRQQWDEKLFF

j_gene: TRBJ2-2
v_gene: TRBV29-1
d_gene: TRBD2
abundance: NA
CDR3nt: TGCAGCGTTACTAGCGGGAGGAGTACCGGGGAGCTGTTTTTT
CDR3aa: CSVTSGRSTGELFF

j_gene: TRBJ2-1
v_gene: TRBV5-1
d_gene: TRBD2
abundance: NA
CDR3nt: TGCGCCAGCAGTTTACCCAGCGGGAGCGTGTACAATGAGCAGTTCTTC
CDR3aa: CASSLPSGSVYNEQFF

j_gene: TRBJ2-2
v_gene: TRBV5-1
d_gene: NA
abundance: NA
CDR3nt: TGCGCCAGCAGCTTGTGGGGGGACAGGAACACCGGGGAGCTGTTTTTT
CDR3aa: CASSLWGDRNTGELFF

j_gene: TRBJ2-5
v_gene: TRBV29-1
d_gene: NA
abundance: NA
CDR3nt: TGCAGCGTTGAAACAGACCCGGAGACCCAGTACTTC
CDR3aa: CSVETDPETQYF

j_gene: TRBJ1-1
v_gene: TRBV6-5
d_gene: NA
abundance: NA
CDR3nt: TGTGCCAGCAGTTACTCTAGGGGGAACACTGAAGCTTTCTTT
CDR3aa: CASSYSRGNTEAFF

j_gene: TRBJ2-2
v_gene: TRBV13
d_gene: TRBD2
abundance: NA
CDR3nt: TGTGCCAGCAGCTTAGTGACTAGCGGGATATCCGGGGAGCTGTTTTTT
CDR3aa: CASSLVTSGISGELFF

j_gene: TRBJ1-2
v_gene: TRBV14
d_gene: NA
abundance: NA
CDR3nt: TGTGCCAGCAGCCAAGTTGGGGCCAACTATGGCTACACCTTC
CDR3aa: CASSQVGANYGYTF

j_gene: TRBJ1-2
v_gene: TRBV6-5
d_gene: TRBD1
abundance: NA
CDR3nt: TGTGCCAGCAGCCTTTCACAGGGGATAAACTATGGCTACACCTTC
CDR3aa: CASSLSQGINYGYTF

j_gene: TRBJ2-3
v_gene: TRBV25-1
d_gene: TRBD1
abundance: NA
CDR3nt: TGTGCAGCGTCTCAAGGGGGCTTGGGCACAGATACGCAGTATTTT
CDR3aa: CAASQGGLGTDTQYF

j_gene: TRBJ2-1
v_gene: TRBV19
d_gene: TRBD2
abundance: once
CDR3nt: TGTGCCAGTAGTCCCCCGGGACTAGCGGGAGGGACCTCTTACAATGAGCAGTTCTTC
CDR3aa: CASSPPGLAGGTSYNEQFF

j_gene: TRBJ2-7
v_gene: TRBV5-4
d_gene: NA
abundance: once
CDR3nt: TGTGCCAGCAGCTTGCGGGGGATTCGGGACGAGCAGTACTTC
CDR3aa: CASSLRGIRDEQYF

j_gene: TRBJ1-2
v_gene: TRBV5-4
d_gene: NA
abundance: NA
CDR3nt: TGTGCCAGCAGCCGCCTCCGGGCAGGGCACTATGGCTACACCTTC
CDR3aa: CASSRLRAGHYGYTF

j_gene: TRBJ2-1
v_gene: TRBV2
d_gene: NA
abundance: once
CDR3nt: TGTGCCAGCCACCTGGGACGGGGGTGGAATGAGCAGTTCTTC
CDR3aa: CASHLGRGWNEQFF

j_gene: TRBJ2-2
v_gene: TRBV2
d_gene: TRBD1
abundance: NA
CDR3nt: TGTGCCAGCAGCTCGGGGACAGTCACCGGGGAGCTGTTTTTT
CDR3aa: CASSSGTVTGELFF

j_gene: TRBJ1-2
v_gene: TRBV7-2
d_gene: NA
abundance: NA
CDR3nt: TGTGCCAGCAGCTTAGCGTCTTTCGAGGGTTGGAGAGGCTACACCTTC
CDR3aa: CASSLASFEGWRGYTF

j_gene: TRBJ2-3
v_gene: TRBV7-9
d_gene: TRBD2
abundance: NA
CDR3nt: TGTGCCAGCAGCCCATATTCTGGGACTAGCGGCACAGATACGCAGTATTTT
CDR3aa: CASSPYSGTSGTDTQYF

j_gene: TRBJ1-5
v_gene: TRBV7-6
d_gene: TRBD1
abundance: NA
CDR3nt: TGTGCCAGCAGCTTAGATTGGGGACAGGGGAGACAGCCCCAGCATTTT
CDR3aa: CASSLDWGQGRQPQHF

j_gene: TRBJ1-3
v_gene: TRBV2
d_gene: NA
abundance: NA
CDR3nt: TGTGCCAGCAGCCACAGGGAGACTAGAAACACCATATATTTT
CDR3aa: CASSHRETRNTIYF

j_gene: TRBJ2-7
v_gene: TRBV6-6
d_gene: TRBD1
abundance: NA
CDR3nt: TGTGCCAGCAGTTACCTCGGACAGGGGGACGAGCAGTACTTC
CDR3aa: CASSYLGQGDEQYF

j_gene: TRBJ2-7
v_gene: TRBV7-8
d_gene: TRBD2
abundance: once
CDR3nt: TGTGCCAGCAGCCAGCTAGCGGGAGGGGGCGAGCAGTACTTC
CDR3aa: CASSQLAGGGEQYF

j_gene: TRBJ2-5
v_gene: TRBV7-2
d_gene: TRBD2
abundance: NA
CDR3nt: TGTGCCAGCAGTCCTGCCCTGTGGCGGGAGAAGTGGGAGACCCAGTACTTC
CDR3aa: CASSPALWREKWETQYF

j_gene: TRBJ2-3
v_gene: TRBV27
d_gene: NA
abundance: NA
CDR3nt: TGTGCCAGCAGTTTATCACAGGGCTCAGATACGCAGTATTTT
CDR3aa: CASSLSQGSDTQYF

j_gene: TRBJ2-7
v_gene: TRBV6-5
d_gene: TRBD1
abundance: NA
CDR3nt: TGTGCCAGCAGTTACTCCGGGACAGGGGACGAGCAGTACTTC
CDR3aa: CASSYSGTGDEQYF

j_gene: TRBJ1-5
v_gene: TRBV4-1
d_gene: TRBD1
abundance: NA
CDR3nt: TGCGCCAGCAGCCACGTCAGGGGACAGGGGCCCGCGCATCAGCCCCAGCATTTT
CDR3aa: CASSHVRGQGPAHQPQHF

j_gene: TRBJ2-7
v_gene: TRBV29-1
d_gene: TRBD1
abundance: NA
CDR3nt: TGCAGCGTTGAAGTCAGGACAGGGGTGTACGAGCAGTACTTC
CDR3aa: CSVEVRTGVYEQYF

j_gene: TRBJ2-3
v_gene: TRBV7-2
d_gene: NA
abundance: NA
CDR3nt: TGTGCCAGCAGCCCAGAGGGTGATACGCAGTATTTT
CDR3aa: CASSPEGDTQYF

j_gene: TRBJ2-7
v_gene: TRBV19
d_gene: NA
abundance: NA
CDR3nt: TGTGCCAGTAGTATGACAATACATCACTCCTACGAGCAGTACTTC
CDR3aa: CASSMTIHHSYEQYF

j_gene: TRBJ2-7
v_gene: TRBV2
d_gene: NA
abundance: once
CDR3nt: TGTGCCAGCAGTGAAGCGGGCTTGCGGGGCTCCTACGAGCAGTACTTC
CDR3aa: CASSEAGLRGSYEQYF